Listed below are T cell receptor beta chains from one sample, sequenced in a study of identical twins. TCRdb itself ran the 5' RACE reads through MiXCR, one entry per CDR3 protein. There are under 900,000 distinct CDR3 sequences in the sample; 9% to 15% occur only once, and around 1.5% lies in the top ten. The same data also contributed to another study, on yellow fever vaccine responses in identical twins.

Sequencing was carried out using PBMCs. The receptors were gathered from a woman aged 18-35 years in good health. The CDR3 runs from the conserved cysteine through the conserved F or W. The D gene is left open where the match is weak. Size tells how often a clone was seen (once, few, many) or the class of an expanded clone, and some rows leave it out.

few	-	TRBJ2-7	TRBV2	TGTGCCAGCAGTGAAGGGTTGGGGAGGGGGTCCTCCTACGAGCAGTACTTC	CASSEGLGRGSSYEQYF
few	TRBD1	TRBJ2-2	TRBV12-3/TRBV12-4	TGTGCCAGCAGTTTACCCGGGGCCGGGACAGGGACCTCTTTTTCTCCCGGGGAGCTGTTTTTT	CASSLPGAGTGTSFSPGELFF
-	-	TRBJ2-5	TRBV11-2	TGTGCCAGCAGCTACCCGGGTGGCATCAGCGGAGAGACCCAGTACTTC	CASSYPGGISGETQYF
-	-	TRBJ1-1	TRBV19	TGTGCCAGTAGTATGTACGTAAGCATGAACACTGAAGCTTTCTTT	CASSMYVSMNTEAFF
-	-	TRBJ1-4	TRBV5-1	TGCGCCAGCAGGGACAGCTTCGGAACTAATGAAAAACTGTTTTTT	CASRDSFGTNEKLFF
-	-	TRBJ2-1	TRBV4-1	TGCGCCAGCAGCCAAGAACAGCCCAGAGAGCAGTTCTTC	CASSQEQPREQFF
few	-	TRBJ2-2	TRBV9	TGTGCCAGCAGCCTGGCCCAATCCGGGGAGCTGTTTTTT	CASSLAQSGELFF
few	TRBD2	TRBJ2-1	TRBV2	TGTGCCAGCAGGGGAAGCGGACTAGCCTACAATGAGCAGTTCTTC	CASRGSGLAYNEQFF
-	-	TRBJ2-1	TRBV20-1	TGCAGTGCTAGAGCCGCTACCCAAACCTTCTACAATGAGCAGTTCTTC	CSARAATQTFYNEQFF
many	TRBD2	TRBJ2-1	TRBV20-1	TGCAGTGCTAGAGATATAGCGGGAGTGTCCTACAATGAGCAGTTCTTC	CSARDIAGVSYNEQFF
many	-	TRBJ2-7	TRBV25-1	TGTGCCAGCACCTTTGCTGGGGGCGAGCAGTACTTC	CASTFAGGEQYF
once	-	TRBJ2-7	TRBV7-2	TGTGCCAGCAGCTTATACAGGGTGGAAGAGCAGTACTTC	CASSLYRVEEQYF
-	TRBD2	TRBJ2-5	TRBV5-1	TGCGCCAGCAGCCGTGGGGCGGGGGGGCCCCTCCAAGAGACCCAGTACTTC	CASSRGAGGPLQETQYF
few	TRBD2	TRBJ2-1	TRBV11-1	TGTGCCAGCAGGAGGCAACTAGCGGGCTCAAGCTCCTACAATGAGCAGTTCTTC	CASRRQLAGSSSYNEQFF
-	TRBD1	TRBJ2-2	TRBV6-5	TGTGCCAGCAGTTACACCAGTACAGGGGGGTTCGCGAACACCGGGGAGCTGTTTTTT	CASSYTSTGGFANTGELFF
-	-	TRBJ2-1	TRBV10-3	TGTGCCATCAGTGAGTCCACCCCAGGGGGGTTTTTAAGGAATGAGCAGTTCTTC	CAISESTPGGFLRNEQFF
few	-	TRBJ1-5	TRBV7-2	TGTGCCAGCAGCGTCGTTGGTCAGCCCCAGCATTTT	CASSVVGQPQHF
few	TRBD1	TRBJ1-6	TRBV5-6	TGTGCCAGCAGCGAACGACAGGGGGCTTTATATAATTCACCCCTCCACTTT	CASSERQGALYNSPLHF
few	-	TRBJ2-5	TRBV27	TGTGCCAGCAGTTTATCGGAGGGGATGCGGGAGACCCAGTACTTC	CASSLSEGMRETQYF
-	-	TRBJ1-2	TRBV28	TGTGCCAGCAGGGGAGGGCTAGATGCAACCGCTAACTATGGCTACACCTTC	CASRGGLDATANYGYTF
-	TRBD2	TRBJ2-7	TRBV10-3	TGTGCCATCAGTGTAGGCGGGAGGGCCTACGAGCAGTACTTC	CAISVGGRAYEQYF
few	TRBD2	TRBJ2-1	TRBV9	TGTGCCAGCAGCGGGGTAGCGGGATCTCTCAATGAGCAGTTCTTC	CASSGVAGSLNEQFF
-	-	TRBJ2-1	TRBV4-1	TGCGCCAGCAGCCAAGACCCTAGGAACAATGAGCAGTTCTTC	CASSQDPRNNEQFF
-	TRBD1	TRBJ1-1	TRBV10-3	TGTGCCATCAGCAAGACAGGGGACACTGAAGCTTTCTTT	CAISKTGDTEAFF
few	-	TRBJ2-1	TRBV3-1	TGTGCCAGCACTCCGCCGGGGGAGGTATCTGAGCAGTTCTTC	CASTPPGEVSEQFF
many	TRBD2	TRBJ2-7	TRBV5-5	TGTGCCAGCAGCTTGGTTCCTAGCGGGGCCCTCTCCTACGAGCAGTACTTC	CASSLVPSGALSYEQYF
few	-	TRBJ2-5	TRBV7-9	TGTGCCAGCAGCCCGCGAATGGACAGCCAAGAGACCCAGTACTTC	CASSPRMDSQETQYF
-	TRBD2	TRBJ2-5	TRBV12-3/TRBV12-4	TGTGCCAGCGGAAACCTAGCGGGGTTGGAGACCCAGTACTTC	CASGNLAGLETQYF
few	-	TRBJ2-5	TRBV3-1	TGTGCCAGCAGCTCTAATAAAGGGAGAGGGCGGGGAGTTAAGTACCAAGAGACCCAGTACTTC	CASSSNKGRGRGVKYQETQYF
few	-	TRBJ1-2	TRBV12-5	TGTGCTAGTGGTTCCCCCTCCGATTCCCACACCTTC	CASGSPSDSHTF
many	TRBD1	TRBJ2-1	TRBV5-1	TGCGCCAGCAGCCCAACGACAGGGGGAGGCAATGAGCAGTTCTTC	CASSPTTGGGNEQFF
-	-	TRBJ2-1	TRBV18	TGTGCCAGCTCAGCTTACCCTAGTGCCCCTTACAATGAGCAGTTCTTC	CASSAYPSAPYNEQFF
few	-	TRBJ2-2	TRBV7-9	TGTGCCAGCAGCTTATCCTCATCCGGAGGGGAGGAGCTGTTTTTT	CASSLSSSGGEELFF
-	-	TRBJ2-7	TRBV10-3	TGTGCCATCAGTTTTAAACACGGGGACGAGCAGTACTTC	CAISFKHGDEQYF
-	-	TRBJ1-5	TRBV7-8	TGTGCCAGCAGCCCAATGGGGCGGAACAATCAGCCCCAGCATTTT	CASSPMGRNNQPQHF
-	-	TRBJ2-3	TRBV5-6	TGTGCCAGCAGCTTGGCCATGCGAGTTAGCACAGATACGCAGTATTTT	CASSLAMRVSTDTQYF
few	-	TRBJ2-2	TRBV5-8	TGTGCCAGCAGGACACCGGGACTCAACACCGGGGAGCTGTTTTTT	CASRTPGLNTGELFF
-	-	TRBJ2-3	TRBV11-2	TGTGCCAGCAGCTTCGGGGTGGGGGGATCCACAGATACGCAGTATTTT	CASSFGVGGSTDTQYF
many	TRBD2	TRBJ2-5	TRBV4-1	TGCGCCAGCGGCGGACTAGCGGGGAAGACCCAGTACTTC	CASGGLAGKTQYF
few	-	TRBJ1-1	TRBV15	TGTGCCACCAGCAGAGACGCATCTGGCAGGGGATCTGAAGCTTTCTTT	CATSRDASGRGSEAFF
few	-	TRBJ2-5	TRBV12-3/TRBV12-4	TGTGCCAGCAGTGACTACAGGGTAGGACAAGAGACCCAGTACTTC	CASSDYRVGQETQYF
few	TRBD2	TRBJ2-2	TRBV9	TGTGCCAGCAGCGTAGCTCTAGCGGGGTACACCGGGGAGCTGTTTTTT	CASSVALAGYTGELFF
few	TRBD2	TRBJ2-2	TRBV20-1	TGCAGTGCTAGAGATCATAGCGGGGGGACCGGGGAGCTGTTTTTT	CSARDHSGGTGELFF
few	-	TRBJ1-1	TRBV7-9	TGTGCCAGCGAGCCCCCCCCCGTGGCGAACACTGAAGCTTTCTTT	CASEPPPVANTEAFF
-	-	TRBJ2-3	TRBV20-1	TGCAGTGCCGCAGGGACCCCGGGCCTCCCAGATACGCAGTATTTT	CSAAGTPGLPDTQYF
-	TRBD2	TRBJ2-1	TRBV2	TGTGCCAGCACCCCTAGCGGGAGGGGTTACAATGAGCAGTTCTTC	CASTPSGRGYNEQFF
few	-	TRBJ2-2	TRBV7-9	TGTGCCAGCAGACCCTCGGGGGCCGGGGAGCTGTTTTTT	CASRPSGAGELFF
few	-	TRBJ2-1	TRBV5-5	TGTGCCAGCAGAATTGGCGGCAACAATGAGCAGTTCTTC	CASRIGGNNEQFF
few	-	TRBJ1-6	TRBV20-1	TGCAGTGCCCTACGTACCGTTGATAATTCACCCCTCCACTTT	CSALRTVDNSPLHF
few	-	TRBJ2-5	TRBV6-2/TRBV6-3	TGTGCCAGTTCCCTGAACCGGGAGACCCAGTACTTC	CASSLNRETQYF
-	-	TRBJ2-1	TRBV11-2	TGTGCCAGCAGCTTAGTTCGCTTTGCGGATGAGCAGTTCTTC	CASSLVRFADEQFF
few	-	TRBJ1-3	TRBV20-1	TGCAGTGCTAGGCGGCTGGACTCTGGAAACACCATATATTTT	CSARRLDSGNTIYF
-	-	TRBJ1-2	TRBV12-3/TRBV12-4	TGTGCCAGCAGTTTTGGCGCCTTACAGGGTGGCTATGGCTACACCTTC	CASSFGALQGGYGYTF
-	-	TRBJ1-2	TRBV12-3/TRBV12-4	TGTGCCAGCAGCCCAGGGGACTGGCTCTATGGCTACACCTTC	CASSPGDWLYGYTF